The present T cell receptor beta chain was sequenced within a study of read filtering for tumor transcriptome and immune sequencing. As for the study in general: Transcriptome libraries were built from DNase-treated RNA. Per sample, TCR-region reads ranged about 4 to 11 million by IR-seq, 85 to 1273 by RNA-seq.

This library used roughly 370 ng RNA and molecular barcoded adaptors spanning alpha/delta and beta/gamma chains. One entry per CDR3 protein results from TCRdb running MiXCR on the reads. The sample includes around 38,000 distinct CDR3 sequences, approximately 15% of them seen just once. Per germline, CDR1 SQVTM and CDR2 ANQGSEA. CDR3 size: 14 residues. As concerns this clonotype: The junction does not match germline at one end; this may be a read error.

Sequenced input: a population of CD138-negative cells sorted from bone marrow. The chain links TRBV29-1 to TRBJ2-1; 7 positions agree with TRBD2. The sequence was collected from a donor at least 40 years old with multiple myeloma. The CDR3 DNA reads as TGCAGCGTCGCTTTGCGGGGGACCTACAATGAGCAGCTCTTC. Its protein is CSVALRGTYNEQLF.